Given below is one TCR beta chain in context. Its antigen is not identified. Given a much more abundant clone one base away, this may be a read error. This entry belongs to a study of T cells in Graves' hyperthyroidism and ophthalmopathy. Study findings and constraints: In validation, the model predicted ophthalmopathy. These predictions came a median about 6.5 months before onset.

Germline assignment: CDR1 MGHRA and CDR2 YSYEKL. This CDR3 comprises 14 residues. Between the trimmed V and J ends, which lost 2 bases and 6 bases, there was a span of 13 bases. The CDR3 regions of TCR beta were amplified from RNA transcripts. The TCR CDR3 first-round RT-PCR relied on the HTBI primer set. Each CDR3 protein is one row after TCRdb ran MiXCR on the multiplex PCR reads. The repertoire holds about 350,000 distinct CDR3 sequences, with about a sixth as singletons. Hyperthyroidism was newly diagnosed in patients aged 18 to 65 (duration under 2 months). Exclusion followed for patients with uncontrolled infection, other autoimmune disease, pregnancy or lactation.

Material: blood. This sequence originates from a woman aged 25-40 years with Graves' hyperthyroidism that later progressed to Graves' ophthalmopathy. The J gene is TRBJ1-1, the V gene TRBV4-1; TRBD1 might be the D (5 bases). In nucleotides, the CDR3 is TGCGCCAGCAGCCAATCCCCAGGGTCCGCTGAAGCTTTCTTT. Encoded protein: CASSQSPGSAEAFF.